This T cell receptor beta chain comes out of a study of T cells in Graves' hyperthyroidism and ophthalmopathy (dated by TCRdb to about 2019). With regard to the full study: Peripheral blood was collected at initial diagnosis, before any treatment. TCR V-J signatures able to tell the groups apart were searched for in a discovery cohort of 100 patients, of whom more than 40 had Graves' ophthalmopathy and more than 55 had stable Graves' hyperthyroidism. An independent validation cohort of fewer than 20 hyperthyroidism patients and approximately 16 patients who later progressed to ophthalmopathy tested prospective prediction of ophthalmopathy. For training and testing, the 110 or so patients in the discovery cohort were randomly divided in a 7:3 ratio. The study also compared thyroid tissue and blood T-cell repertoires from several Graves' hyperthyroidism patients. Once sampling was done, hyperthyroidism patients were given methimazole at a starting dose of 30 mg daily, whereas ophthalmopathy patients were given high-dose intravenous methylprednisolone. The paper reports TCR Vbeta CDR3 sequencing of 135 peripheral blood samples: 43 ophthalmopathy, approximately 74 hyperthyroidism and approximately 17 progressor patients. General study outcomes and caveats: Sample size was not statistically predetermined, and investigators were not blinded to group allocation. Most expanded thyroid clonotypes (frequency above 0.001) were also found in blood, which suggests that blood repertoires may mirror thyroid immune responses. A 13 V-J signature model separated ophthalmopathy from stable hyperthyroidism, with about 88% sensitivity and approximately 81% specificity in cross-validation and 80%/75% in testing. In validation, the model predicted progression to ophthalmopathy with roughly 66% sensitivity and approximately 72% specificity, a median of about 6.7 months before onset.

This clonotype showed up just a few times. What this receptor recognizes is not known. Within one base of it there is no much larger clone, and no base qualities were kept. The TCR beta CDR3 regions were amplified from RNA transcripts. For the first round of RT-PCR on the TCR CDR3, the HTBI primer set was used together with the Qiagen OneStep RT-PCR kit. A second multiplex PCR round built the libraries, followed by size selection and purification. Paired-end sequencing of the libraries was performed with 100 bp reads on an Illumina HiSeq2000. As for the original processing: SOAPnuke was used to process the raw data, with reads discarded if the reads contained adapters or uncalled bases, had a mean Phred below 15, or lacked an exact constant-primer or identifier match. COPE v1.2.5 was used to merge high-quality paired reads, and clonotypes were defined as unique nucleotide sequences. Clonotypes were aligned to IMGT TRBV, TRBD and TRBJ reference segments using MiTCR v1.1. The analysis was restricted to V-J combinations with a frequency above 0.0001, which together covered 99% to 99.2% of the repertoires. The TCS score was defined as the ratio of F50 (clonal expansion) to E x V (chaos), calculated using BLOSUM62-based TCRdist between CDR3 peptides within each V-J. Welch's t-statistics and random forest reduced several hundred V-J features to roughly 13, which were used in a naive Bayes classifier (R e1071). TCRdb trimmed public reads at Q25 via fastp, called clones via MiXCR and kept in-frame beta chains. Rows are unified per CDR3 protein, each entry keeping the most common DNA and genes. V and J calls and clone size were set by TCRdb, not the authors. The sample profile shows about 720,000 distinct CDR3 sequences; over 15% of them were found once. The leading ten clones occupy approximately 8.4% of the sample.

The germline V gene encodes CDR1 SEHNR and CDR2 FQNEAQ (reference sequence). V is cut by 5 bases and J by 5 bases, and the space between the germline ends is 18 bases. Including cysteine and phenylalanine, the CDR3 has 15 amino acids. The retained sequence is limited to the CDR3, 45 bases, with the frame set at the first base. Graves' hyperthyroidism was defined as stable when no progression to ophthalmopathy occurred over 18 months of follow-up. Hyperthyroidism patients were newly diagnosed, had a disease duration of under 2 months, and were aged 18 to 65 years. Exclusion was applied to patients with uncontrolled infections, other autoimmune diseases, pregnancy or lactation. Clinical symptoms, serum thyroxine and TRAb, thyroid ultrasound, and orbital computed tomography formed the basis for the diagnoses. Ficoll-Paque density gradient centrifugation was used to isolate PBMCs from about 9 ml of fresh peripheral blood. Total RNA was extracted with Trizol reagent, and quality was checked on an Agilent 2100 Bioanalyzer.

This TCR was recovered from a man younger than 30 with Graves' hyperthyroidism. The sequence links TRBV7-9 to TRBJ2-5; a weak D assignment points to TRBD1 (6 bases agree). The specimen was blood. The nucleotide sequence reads TGTGCCAGCAGCCGGATGAGTGGAGACAGGGAGACCCAGTACTTC. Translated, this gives CASSRMSGDRETQYF.